This is a list of T cell receptor beta chains from one sample in a study of blood T cell repertoires in COVID-19. Measured with immunoSEQ multiplex PCR; TCRdb has only the in-frame clones, and not every one. Of about 50,000 clones listed, roughly 91% are singletons. Sequenced sample: peripheral blood. The receptors were gathered from a human donor in a cohort sampled during active COVID-19. CDR3s include the opening cysteine and the closing phenylalanine or tryptophan. D genes are given only for firm matches. Part of the rows lack a size; the others show once, few, many or a class for expanded clones.

>.|TRBJ1-5|TRBV5-8|.
CASSPGAARSNQPQHF
TGTGCCAGCAGCCCTGGAGCAGCACGAAGCAATCAGCCCCAGCATTTT
>TRBD2|TRBJ2-2|TRBV3-1/TRBV3-2|.
CASSQGTSGGDNTGELFF
TGTGCCAGCAGCCAAGGGACTAGCGGGGGCGATAACACCGGGGAGCTGTTTTTT
>.|TRBJ2-2|TRBV2|.
CASSTLAGLELFF
TGTGCCAGCAGTACCCTAGCCGGTCTCGAGCTGTTTTTT
>TRBD1|TRBJ2-3|TRBV7-3|.
CASSFDRGKTDTQYF
TGTGCCAGCAGCTTCGACAGGGGGAAGACAGATACGCAGTATTTT
>.|TRBJ1-1|TRBV2|.
CASTREQNTEAFF
TGTGCCAGCACCAGGGAACAAAACACTGAAGCTTTCTTT
>TRBD1|TRBJ2-7|TRBV6-6|.
CASSLGQTYEQYF
TGTGCCAGCAGTTTGGGACAGACCTACGAGCAGTACTTC
>TRBD1|TRBJ2-3|TRBV2|.
CASSPTRDRATDTQYF
TGTGCCAGCAGCCCAACCCGGGACAGGGCCACAGATACGCAGTATTTT
>.|TRBJ2-3|TRBV10-1|.
CASNRGEADTQYF
TGCGCCAGCAATCGCGGGGAGGCAGATACGCAGTATTTT
>.|TRBJ2-5|TRBV5-1|.
CASSWDLQETQYF
TGCGCCAGCAGCTGGGACTTACAAGAGACCCAGTACTTC
>.|TRBJ1-4|TRBV5-1|.
CASSSSGMTNEKLFF
TGCGCCAGCAGCTCCTCCGGGATGACTAATGAAAAACTGTTTTTT
>.|TRBJ2-1|TRBV5-4|.
CALSRDTGYNEQFF
TGTGCTCTGAGTAGGGATACGGGATACAATGAGCAGTTCTTC
>.|TRBJ2-1|TRBV6-1|.
CASSEWTSGGTYNEQFF
TGTGCCAGCAGTGAATGGACTTCTGGGGGGACCTACAATGAGCAGTTCTTC
>.|TRBJ1-1|TRBV7-9|.
CASSLARRTEAFF
TGTGCCAGCAGCTTAGCGCGCCGGACTGAAGCTTTCTTT
>.|TRBJ2-1|TRBV11-3|.
CASSVFGGNEQFF
TGTGCCAGCTCAGTTTTCGGCGGCAATGAGCAGTTCTTC
>.|TRBJ2-5|TRBV29-1|.
CSAQIETQYF
TGCAGCGCCCAAATAGAGACCCAGTACTTC
>.|TRBJ2-3|TRBV7-8|once
CASSPRARSTDTQYF
TGTGCCAGCAGCCCCAGGGCACGATCCACAGATACGCAGTATTTT
>TRBD2|TRBJ2-7|TRBV5-1|once
CASSEGTSGGINEQYF
TGCGCCAGCAGCGAAGGGACTAGCGGGGGGATCAACGAGCAGTACTTC
>.|TRBJ2-2|TRBV24-1|.
CATSDLNSRGTGELFF
TGTGCCACCAGTGATTTAAACTCCCGGGGCACCGGGGAGCTGTTTTTT
>TRBD2|TRBJ2-3|TRBV9|once
CASSVVGLAGGPRTDTQYF
TGTGCCAGCAGCGTAGTGGGACTAGCGGGAGGGCCTCGAACAGATACGCAGTATTTT
>.|TRBJ2-2|TRBV7-2|medium-sized
CASSLLIAGAGELFF
TGTGCCAGCAGCCTCCTTATTGCGGGCGCCGGGGAGCTGTTTTTT
>.|TRBJ2-2|TRBV9|.
CASSVDFPGGGELFF
TGTGCCAGCAGCGTAGATTTCCCCGGGGGTGGGGAGCTGTTTTTT
>.|TRBJ2-2|TRBV6-6|.
CASIIGAGAAGELFF
TGTGCCAGCATCATAGGGGCGGGGGCGGCCGGGGAGCTGTTTTTT
>TRBD1|TRBJ2-1|TRBV19|.
CASSMGQGSYNEQFF
TGTGCCAGTAGTATGGGACAGGGCTCCTACAATGAGCAGTTCTTC
>TRBD2|TRBJ2-3|TRBV28|once
CASSYPGLGSTDTQYF
TGTGCCAGCAGCTATCCGGGACTAGGGAGCACAGATACGCAGTATTTT
>.|TRBJ2-3|TRBV4-1|.
CASSQEVAGKGTDTQYF
TGCGCCAGCAGCCAAGAGGTCGCGGGAAAGGGGACAGATACGCAGTATTTT